What follows is one T cell receptor beta chain and its context. Assay version v3.0 of immunoSEQ was used, and it was run at survey level. The table came from immunoSEQ multiplex PCR; TCRdb's copy has only in-frame clones and leaves some out. This repertoire shows roughly 25,000 clones, roughly 82% found once; its top ten account for roughly 5%. These data are taken from a study of long-term antiretroviral therapy in people with HIV. The CDR3 runs to 15 residues. The germline V and J ends were trimmed by 1 base and 7 bases, with 16 bases remaining between them. Germline-derived CDR1 and CDR2 are LGHNA and YNFKEQ.

The chain uses TRBV4-2 and TRBJ1-1, with TRBD1 as a possible D gene (6 bases). This material consisted of unsorted PBMCs, taken 1.1 years before starting antiretroviral therapy. The origin of this receptor is a woman in her twenties or thirties with HIV. CDR3 in amino acids: CASSQASGASGEAFF. In DNA, the CDR3 is TGTGCCAGCAGCCAAGCGTCGGGGGCGTCCGGTGAAGCTTTCTTT.